Included here is one TCR beta chain sequence, with context. One entry per CDR3 protein results from TCRdb running MiXCR on the 5' RACE reads. Of about 62,000 distinct CDR3 sequences in the sample, around 30% were seen once. The source of this sequence is a female donor with breast cancer. The material sequenced was tumor-infiltrating naive CD4+ T cells sorted from the breast tumor. The subset denotes: naive CD4+ T cells, CD4+CD45RA+CD25-.

The CDR3, as DNA: TGTGCCAGCAGTCCGGGACAGGTATTGTCCCAGTACTTC. This encodes CASSPGQVLSQYF. The chain carries TRBV2 and TRBJ2-5, with 8 bases aligning to TRBD1. CDR1 and CDR2 from the germline V gene are SNHLY and FYNNEI. V lost 5 bases and J lost 9; bases outside the gene matches: 8. This CDR3 contains 13 residues.